The entry that follows covers one TCR beta chain sequence. A few counts support this clone. What this receptor recognizes is not known. The record has no base qualities; no much larger clone is one base away. Genomic DNA was isolated from the sorted cells so that the TCRbeta CDR3 region could be sequenced. The immunoSEQ Assay was used for sequencing of TCRbeta CDR3 regions. The table comes from immuneACCESS by way of TCRdb, which keeps in-frame sequences with V and J called. Part of the clones is missing from these tables; in studies checked, under half for an unresolved V gene and the rest for unknown reasons. The sample table lists roughly 60,000 clones, 80% to 90% of them with a count of one. Approximately 0.92% of the sample lies in the top ten. This entry comes from a study of OX40 agonist ivuxolimab in advanced cancers. Concerning the study at large: Ivuxolimab, which targeted the costimulatory receptor OX40 (CD134), was an agonistic, fully human IgG2 monoclonal antibody. Intravenous ivuxolimab was administered to patients every 2 weeks at six dose levels: 0.01, 0.1, 0.3, 1.5, 3 and 10 mg/kg. Of the roughly 52 patients in dose escalation, 19 had hepatocellular carcinoma, some 15 had melanoma, 9 had renal cell carcinoma and 9 had head and neck cancer. The dose-escalation cohort was around 84% male with a mean age of around 62 years, ranging from roughly 20 to 80. Patients were allowed to have had prior anti-PD-1, anti-PD-L1 or anti-CTLA-4 therapy, and 30% to 40% of the dose-escalation patients had previously received checkpoint inhibitors. Three dose-escalation patients achieved partial responses, one with hepatocellular carcinoma and two with cutaneous melanoma. Peripheral TCRbeta sequencing aimed to test whether ivuxolimab altered TCR sequence diversity and caused clonal T-cell expansion. The paper covers the monotherapy dose-escalation part of the phase I ivuxolimab trial, which included N of about 50 patients. What the work shows at the level of the full study, not this receptor alone: Low levels of normalized T-cell clonal expansion were also seen in some nonresponding patients. In the 0.1-3.0 mg/kg groups, partial responders had among the lowest normalized peripheral clonal expansion, particularly in CD8+ T cells. At doses from 0.1 to 3.0 mg/kg, clonal expansion was seen in both CD4+ and CD8+ blood T cells between baseline and week 6. After ivuxolimab, CD8+ T cells had more expanded clones than CD4+ T cells on average. Antigen specificity was not determined for the clonally expanded peripheral T cells.

Patients with a history of autoimmune disease or receiving systemic immunosuppression were excluded from the trial. Peripheral blood for TCR sequencing was collected from all dose cohorts at baseline, on cycle 4 day 1, and on cycle 7 day 1. Samples came from an open-label, multicenter, first-in-human phase I dose-escalation trial of ivuxolimab. Adults with locally advanced or metastatic head and neck squamous cell, hepatocellular, melanoma or renal cell carcinoma were enrolled in the trial. Before TCR sequencing, CD4+ T cells and CD8+ T cells were sorted from peripheral blood as separate populations. The sequence was obtained from an adult with an advanced solid tumor such as melanoma, head and neck, liver or kidney cancer. The specimen was CD4+ or CD8+ T cells sorted from blood, collected in a trial of the OX40 agonist ivuxolimab.

Read as DNA, the sequence is TGTGCCAGCAGCTCTGCGACAGGGGGCAGGGAGACCCAGTACTTC. Its protein reads: CASSSATGGRETQYF. The chain couples TRBV7-7 to TRBJ2-5; TRBD1 aligns with 10 central bases. Looking up the germline V gene (reference sequence) yields CDR1 SSHAT and CDR2 FNYEAQ. Germline trimming: 4 bases from V, 5 bases from J; junction bases outside gene matches: 7. The CDR3 goes from the cysteine to the phenylalanine over 15 residues. CDR3 DNA is the only sequence kept; it has 45 bases, read in frame from the first base.